This T cell receptor beta chain was recovered during a study of shared clonotypes between healthy human individuals. For the study at large: Each donor contributed plates that comprised three CD4 naive, three CD4 memory, two CD8 naive and one CD8 memory.

In its sample, this clone was seen once. Its target is not known. A deep-level run was used for the assay. For sorted subsets, approximately 0.2 ug DNA per replicate equaled about 27,000 T cell genomes. Here immunoSEQ multiplex PCR was the method, and the copy in TCRdb shows in-frame clones only, minus some. In the table there are about 1.5 million clones, roughly 98% of which are singletons. Points from the study as a whole: What naive subsets generally showed was a larger estimated richness than memory subsets showed.

V lost 2 bases, J lost 6 bases, and 17 bases lay in between. Looked up from germline, CDR1 is MDHEN and CDR2 is SYDVKM. The CDR3 is 16 residues long. Material for sequencing was naive CD4+ T cells sorted from blood. Subset noted: CD45RA+ positively selected. The sequence was obtained from a man aged 25-45 years in good health. The gene calls are TRBV28 and TRBJ2-1; TRBD2 might be the D (7 bases). The CDR3: CASSLILGGGTNEQFF. CDR3 sequence (DNA): TGTGCCAGCAGTTTAATCCTTGGGGGGGGCACCAATGAGCAGTTCTTC. Using reference TRBV28 and TRBJ2-1 for the parts outside the CDR3, the full variable domain is DVKVTQSSRYLVKRTGEKVFLECVQDMDHENMFWYRQDPGLGLRLIYFSYDVKMKEKGDIPEGYSVSREKKERFSLILESASTNQTSMYLCASSLILGGGTNEQFFGPGTRLTVL.